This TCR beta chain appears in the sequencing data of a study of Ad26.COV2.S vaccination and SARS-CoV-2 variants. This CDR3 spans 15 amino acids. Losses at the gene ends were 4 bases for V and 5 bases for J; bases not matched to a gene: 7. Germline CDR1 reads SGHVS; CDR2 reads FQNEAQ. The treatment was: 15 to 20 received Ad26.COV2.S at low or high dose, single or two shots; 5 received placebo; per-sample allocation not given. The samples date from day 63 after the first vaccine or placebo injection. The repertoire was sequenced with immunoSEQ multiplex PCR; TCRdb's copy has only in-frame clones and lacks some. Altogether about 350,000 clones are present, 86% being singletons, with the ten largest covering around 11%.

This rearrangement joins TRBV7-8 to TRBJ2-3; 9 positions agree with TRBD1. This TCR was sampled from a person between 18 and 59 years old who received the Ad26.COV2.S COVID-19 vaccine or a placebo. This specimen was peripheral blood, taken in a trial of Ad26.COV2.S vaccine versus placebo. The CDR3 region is CASSSTGGAGDTQYF. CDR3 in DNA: TGTGCCAGCAGCTCCACAGGGGGCGCAGGAGATACGCAGTATTTT.